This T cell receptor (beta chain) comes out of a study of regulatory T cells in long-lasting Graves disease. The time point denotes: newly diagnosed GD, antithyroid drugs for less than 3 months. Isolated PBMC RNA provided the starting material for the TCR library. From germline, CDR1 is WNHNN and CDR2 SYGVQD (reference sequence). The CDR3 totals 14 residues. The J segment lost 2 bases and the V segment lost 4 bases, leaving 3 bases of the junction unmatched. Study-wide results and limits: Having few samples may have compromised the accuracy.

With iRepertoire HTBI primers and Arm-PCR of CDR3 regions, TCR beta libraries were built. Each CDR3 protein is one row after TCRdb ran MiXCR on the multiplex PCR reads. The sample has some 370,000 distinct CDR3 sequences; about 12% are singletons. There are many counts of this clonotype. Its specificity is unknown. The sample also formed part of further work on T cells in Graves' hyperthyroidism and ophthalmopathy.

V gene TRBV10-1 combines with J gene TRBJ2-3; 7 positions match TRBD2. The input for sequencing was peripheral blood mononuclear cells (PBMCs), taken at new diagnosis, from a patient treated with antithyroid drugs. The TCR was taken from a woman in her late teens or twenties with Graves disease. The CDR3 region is CASSGERDTDTQYF. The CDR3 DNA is TGCGCCAGCAGTGGAGAGCGGGACACAGATACGCAGTATTTT.